This TCR beta chain comes out of a study of control samples from healthy donors and cancer patients. Per the germline V gene, CDR1 is KGHSH and CDR2 is LQKENI. The CDR3 sequence is 16 residues long. The V end lost 3 bases, the J end lost 1 base, and 16 bases lay between the germline ends. The table lists this clone with a count of one. TCRdb keeps only in-frame clones here, not all; method: immunoSEQ multiplex PCR. The sample records around 190,000 clones, nearly 90% being singletons. The sequenced sample was blood. The chain recombines TRBV18 with TRBJ2-7; a possible D gene is TRBD2 (5 bases). The receptor's source is a woman between 50 and 59 years old in good health. This chain's CDR3 is CASSPNSGITSYEQYF. The CDR3 DNA is TGTGCCAGCTCACCCAACTCGGGGATTACTTCCTACGAGCAGTACTTC.